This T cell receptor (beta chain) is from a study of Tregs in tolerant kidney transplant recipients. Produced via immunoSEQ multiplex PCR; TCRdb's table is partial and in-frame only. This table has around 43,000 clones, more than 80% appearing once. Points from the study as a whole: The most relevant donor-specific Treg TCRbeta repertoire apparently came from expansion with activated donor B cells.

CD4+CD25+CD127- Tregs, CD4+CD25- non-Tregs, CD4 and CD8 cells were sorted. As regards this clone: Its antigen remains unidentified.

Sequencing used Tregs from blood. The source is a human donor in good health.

For the CDR3, the DNA is TGCGCCAGCAGCTCCAGGGGCCGACTAGCGGGGTTACGGCAGTTCTTC. Amino acid sequence: CASSSRGRLAGLRQFF. The chain couples TRBV5-1 to TRBJ2-1; 11 nucleotides agree with TRBD2. Germline values: CDR1 SGHRS, CDR2 YFSETQ. The CDR3 loop spans 16 amino acids. V lost 3 bases, J lost 12 bases, and 14 bases stayed unmatched. The complete variable domain, with remaining parts taken from reference TRBV5-1 and TRBJ2-1, reads KAGVTQTPRYLIKTRGQQVTLSCSPISGHRSVSWYQQTPGQGLQFLFEYFSETQRNKGNFPGRFSGRQFSNSRSEMNVSTLELGDSALYLCASSSRGRLAGLRQFFGPGTRLTVL.